This T cell receptor beta chain comes out of a study of graft-versus-host responses after intestinal transplantation. Whole-study context: The whole recipient group had anti-thymocyte globulin induction followed by tacrolimus and steroids for about three years. General study points: Recipient marrow showed GvH clones, some seen first in ileum or blood.

Some clones are missing from TCRdb's copy, which holds only in-frame ones; the method was immunoSEQ multiplex PCR. This repertoire shows more than 65,000 clones, 85% to 95% found once; its top ten account for 6% to 9%. The CDR3 covers 15 residues. Concerning this clone: Its antigen is undetermined.

This rearrangement joins TRBV21-1 to TRBJ2-1; the D segment call TRBD2 is taken from the table without a DNA check. TRBV21-1 is described as a pseudogene. Sample: unstimulated CD8+ T cells sorted from spleen or lymph node cells, taken before transplant. This sequence originates from a human donor who was the organ donor for an intestinal transplant. CDR3 region: CASKIYAVHYNEQFF. The DNA for the CDR3 is TGTGCCAGCAAAATTTATGCGGTCCATTACAATGAGCAGTTCTTC.